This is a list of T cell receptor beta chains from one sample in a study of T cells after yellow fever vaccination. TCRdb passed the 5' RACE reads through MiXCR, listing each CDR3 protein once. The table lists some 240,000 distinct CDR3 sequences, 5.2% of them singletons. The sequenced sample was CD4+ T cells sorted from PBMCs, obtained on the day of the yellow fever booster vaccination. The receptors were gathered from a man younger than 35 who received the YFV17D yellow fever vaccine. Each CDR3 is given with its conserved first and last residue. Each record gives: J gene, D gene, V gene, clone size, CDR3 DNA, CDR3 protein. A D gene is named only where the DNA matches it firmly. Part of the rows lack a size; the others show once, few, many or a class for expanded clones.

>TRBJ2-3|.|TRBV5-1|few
TGCGCCAGCAGCTTGAGGCTAGCCCCAGATACGCAGTATTTT
CASSLRLAPDTQYF
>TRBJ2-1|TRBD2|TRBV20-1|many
TGCAGTGCTAGAACCAGCGGGGGGGCGGATGAGCAGTTCTTC
CSARTSGGADEQFF
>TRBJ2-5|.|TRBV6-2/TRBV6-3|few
TGTGCCAGCACCCAAGCCGGGACCAAGGCGGAGACCCAGTACTTC
CASTQAGTKAETQYF
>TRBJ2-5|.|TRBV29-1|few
TGCAGCGTTGAACGCGGGGCAAAAGAGACCCAGTACTTC
CSVERGAKETQYF
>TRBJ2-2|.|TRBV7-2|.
TGTGCCAGCACCACTAGGGCGAACACCGGGGAGCTGTTTTTT
CASTTRANTGELFF
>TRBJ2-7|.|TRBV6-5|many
TGTGCCAGCAGACGTGGGGCTAGCGCCCACAGCGAGCAGTACTTC
CASRRGASAHSEQYF
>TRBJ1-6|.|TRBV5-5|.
TGTGCCAGCAGCTTGACCACCGGGCGCGGGGATTCACCCCTCCACTTT
CASSLTTGRGDSPLHF
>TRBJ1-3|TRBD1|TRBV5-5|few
TGTGCCAGCAGCGACTACAGGGGCCGCTCTGGAAACACCATATATTTT
CASSDYRGRSGNTIYF
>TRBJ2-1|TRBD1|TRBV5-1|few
TGCGCCAGCAGCTTGGGACAGGGGCCAGGGGATGAGCAGTTCTTC
CASSLGQGPGDEQFF
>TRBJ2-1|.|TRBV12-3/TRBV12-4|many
TGTGCCAGCACCACCGGGGTTCCCTACAATGAGCAGTTCTTC
CASTTGVPYNEQFF
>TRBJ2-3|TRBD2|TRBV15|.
TGTGCCACCAGCAGAGATCTACTAGCGGGGGGAAGGGATACGCAGTATTTT
CATSRDLLAGGRDTQYF
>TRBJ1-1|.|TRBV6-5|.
TGTGCCAGCAGTTACTGGGCAGAGGTGAACACTGAAGCTTTCTTT
CASSYWAEVNTEAFF
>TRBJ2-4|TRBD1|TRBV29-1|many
TGCAGCGTTCAAAATGACAGGGGGGCCATTCAGTACTTC
CSVQNDRGAIQYF
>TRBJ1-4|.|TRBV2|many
TGTGCCAGCAGTGATCCCCTGTGGTTCCGAACTAATGAAAAACTGTTTTTT
CASSDPLWFRTNEKLFF
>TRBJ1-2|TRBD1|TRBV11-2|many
TGTGCCAGCAGCTTAGTTGCAGGGGGAAACTATGGCTACACCTTC
CASSLVAGGNYGYTF
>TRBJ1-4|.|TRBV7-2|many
TGTGCCAGCAGCTTGAATGGCTTAGACGAAAAACTGTTTTTT
CASSLNGLDEKLFF
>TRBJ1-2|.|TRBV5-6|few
TGTGCCAGCAGCTTCGATTTGGACTATGGCTACACCTTC
CASSFDLDYGYTF
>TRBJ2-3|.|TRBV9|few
TGTGCCAGCAGCGCGCCAGGGGGGGTAAGCACAGATACGCAGTATTTT
CASSAPGGVSTDTQYF
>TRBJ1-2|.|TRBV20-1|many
TGCAGTGCTAGTTACACTAACTATGGCTACACCTTC
CSASYTNYGYTF
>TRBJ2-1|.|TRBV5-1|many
TGCGCCAGCAGCGGCGGGACAGCTTACAATGAGCAGTTCTTC
CASSGGTAYNEQFF
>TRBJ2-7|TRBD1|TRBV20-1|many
TGCAGTGCTAGAAGACAGGGTTTTATGGGCGAGCAGTACTTC
CSARRQGFMGEQYF
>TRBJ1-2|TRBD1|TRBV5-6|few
TGTGCCAGCAGCTCCCTTAGCCAGGGGGCAGGTGATGGCTACACCTTC
CASSSLSQGAGDGYTF
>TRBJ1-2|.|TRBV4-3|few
TGCGCCAGCAGCCAAGTCGCTGACACCGGCTATGGCTACACCTTC
CASSQVADTGYGYTF
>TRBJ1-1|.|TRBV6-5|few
TGTGCCAGCAGTACCCGGGAGAATGGGCTAGCTGAAGCTTTCTTT
CASSTRENGLAEAFF
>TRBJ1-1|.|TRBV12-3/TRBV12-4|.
TGTGCCAGCATCATTAGGGGAGGGCTCACTGAAGCTTTCTTT
CASIIRGGLTEAFF
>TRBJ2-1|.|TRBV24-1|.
TGTGCCACCAGTGGAGGACCGGTCTACAATGAGCAGTTCTTC
CATSGGPVYNEQFF
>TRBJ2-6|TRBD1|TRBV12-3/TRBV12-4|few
TGTGCCAGCACCCGGACAGGGGGCTCTGGGGCCAACGTCCTGACTTTC
CASTRTGGSGANVLTF
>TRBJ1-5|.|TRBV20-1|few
TGCAGTGTCTCGGGTTTTCAGCCCCAGCATTTT
CSVSGFQPQHF
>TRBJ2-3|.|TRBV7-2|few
TGTGCCAGCAGCTCCCGGGACGAGGGAGATACGCAGTATTTT
CASSSRDEGDTQYF
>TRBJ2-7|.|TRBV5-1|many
TGCGCCAGCAGCTTGATGACTCTCGGACGGGAGCAGTACTTC
CASSLMTLGREQYF
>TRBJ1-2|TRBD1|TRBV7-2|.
TGTGCCAGCAGCCTTACCTTACAGGGGGTTGGCTACACCTTC
CASSLTLQGVGYTF
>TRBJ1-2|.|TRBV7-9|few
TGTGCCAGCAGCTTAGCCACGGTAGGAGTGAATGGCTACACCTTC
CASSLATVGVNGYTF
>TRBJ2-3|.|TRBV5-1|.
TGCGCCAGTTCGGGACTGGGCACAGATACGCAGTATTTT
CASSGLGTDTQYF
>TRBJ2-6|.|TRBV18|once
TGTGCCAGCCTTAGGAGGGGCTCTGGGGCCAACGTCCTGACTTTC
CASLRRGSGANVLTF
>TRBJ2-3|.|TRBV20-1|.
TGCAGTGCTCAGGACGACACAGATACGCAGTATTTT
CSAQDDTDTQYF
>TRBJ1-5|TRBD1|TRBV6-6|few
TGTGCCAGCAGTTACTCAACCGGGACAGGGGGTAATCAGCCCCAGCATTTT
CASSYSTGTGGNQPQHF
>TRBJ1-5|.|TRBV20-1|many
TGCAGTGCTAGAGTCCCAGGGGTGCAGCCCCAGCATTTT
CSARVPGVQPQHF
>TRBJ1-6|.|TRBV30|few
TGTGCCTGGATGTTCGTCGGGGGGCCTTCTTCACCCCTCCACTTT
CAWMFVGGPSSPLHF
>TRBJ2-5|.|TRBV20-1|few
TGCAGTGCTAGGATCTTTGGGGGACTGCAAGAGACCCAGTACTTC
CSARIFGGLQETQYF
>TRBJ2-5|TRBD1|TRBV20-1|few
TGCAGTGCTAGGGACAGGGGGAGAGGGACCCAGTACTTC
CSARDRGRGTQYF
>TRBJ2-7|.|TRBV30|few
TGTGCCTGGAGTAAAGTCGCCGTCATCAGCGAGCAGTACTTC
CAWSKVAVISEQYF
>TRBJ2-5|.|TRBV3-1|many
TGTGCCAGCAGTTTTACGCGTGGAGAGACCCAGTACTTC
CASSFTRGETQYF
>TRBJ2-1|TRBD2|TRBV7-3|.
TGTGCCAGCAGTTTCGTTGGTAGAGCGGGGGACGGCAATGAGCAGTTCTTC
CASSFVGRAGDGNEQFF
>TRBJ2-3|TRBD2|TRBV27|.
TGTGCCAGCAGTGGATGGACTAGCGGACCCAATACGCAGTATTTT
CASSGWTSGPNTQYF
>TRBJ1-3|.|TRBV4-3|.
TGCGCCAGCAGCCAAGATCCCCAGGGTAGGACCAGGACCATATATTTT
CASSQDPQGRTRTIYF
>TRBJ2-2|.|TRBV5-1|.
TGCGCCAGCAGCTTGGACGGTCTGGTCTCCGGGGAGCTGTTTTTT
CASSLDGLVSGELFF
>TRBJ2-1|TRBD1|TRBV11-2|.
TGTGCCAGCAGCTACGCCCCACAGGGGCGAAGCTCCTACAATGAGCAGTTCTTC
CASSYAPQGRSSYNEQFF
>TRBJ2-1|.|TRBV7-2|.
TGTGCCAGCAGCTTAGTGGGGACACTAGGGGGCTCCTACAATGAGCAGTTCTTC
CASSLVGTLGGSYNEQFF
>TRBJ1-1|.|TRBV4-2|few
TGTGCCAGCAGCCGGAGAGTAGGGGCGAACACTGAAGCTTTCTTT
CASSRRVGANTEAFF
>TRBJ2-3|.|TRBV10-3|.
TGTGCCATCAAGCCTGGGCGGGCTACAGATACGCAGTATTTT
CAIKPGRATDTQYF
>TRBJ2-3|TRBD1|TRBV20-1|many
TGCAGCGCCACAGGGGGAGTAGATACGCAGTATTTT
CSATGGVDTQYF
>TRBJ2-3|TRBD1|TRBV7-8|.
TGTGCCAGCAGCCCTCGGCCCCCGGACAGGGGCACAGATACGCAGTATTTT
CASSPRPPDRGTDTQYF
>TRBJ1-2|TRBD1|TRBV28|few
TGTGCCAGCAGCGGACAGGGGGCGTATGGCTACACCTTC
CASSGQGAYGYTF